One sample yielded the 24 T cell receptor beta chains listed below, sequenced in a study of blood T cell repertoires in COVID-19. The method was immunoSEQ multiplex PCR; TCRdb's version includes in-frame clones alone and lacks a portion of them. The sample includes roughly 400,000 clones, 90% of them seen just once. Source material: PBMCs or T cells enriched from blood (not recorded which). Receptor source: a man aged 18 to 29 who had recovered from COVID-19.

This chain uses TRBV2 with TRBJ2-5; 15 nucleotides match TRBD2. V trimming: 8 bases; J trimming: 2 bases; junction bases outside the gene matches: 6. Germline V gene lookup returns CDR1 SNHLY and CDR2 FYNNEI. The CDR3 length is 16 residues. The CDR3 DNA follows: TGTGCCAGCCGAAGGGGACTAGCGGGGGGACAAGAGACCCAGTACTTC. Translating gives CASRRGLAGGQETQYF.

The chain links TRBV18 to TRBJ2-2, with D possibly matching TRBD1 (6 bases). The germline gives CDR1 KGHSH, CDR2 LQKENI. The CDR3 is 17 amino acids. V gave up 1 base and J gave up 5 bases, with 17 bases separating them. CDR3 amino acids: CASSPLLPRGWTGELFF. CDR3 coding DNA: TGTGCCAGCTCACCACTTCTTCCCAGGGGTTGGACCGGGGAGCTGTTTTTT.

This chain connects TRBV19 to TRBJ2-2; 11 positions match TRBD1. V shed 6 bases, J shed 7 bases, and the junction held 7 bases outside the gene matches. Germline CDR1 and CDR2: LNHDA and SQIVND (reference sequence). This CDR3 is built from 15 residues. The CDR3 here is CASRDRGPSGGELFF. Written as DNA, the CDR3 is TGTGCCAGTAGGGACAGGGGGCCGAGTGGCGGGGAGCTGTTTTTT.

The rearrangement links TRBV11-2 to TRBJ2-7, with D hard to call. V was shortened by 5 bases and J by 3 bases, with 5 bases between the two germline ends. This CDR3 is 11 amino acids long. Per the germline V gene, CDR1 is SGHAT and CDR2 is FQNNGV. The CDR3 DNA follows: TGTGCCAGCAGCAACATCTACGAGCAGTACTTC. Amino acids: CASSNIYEQYF.

The CDR3 bases are TGTGCCAGCAGCTACAGTAATATAGCCAAAAACATTCAGTACTTC. It yields the protein CASSYSNIAKNIQYF. The chain links TRBV27 to TRBJ2-4; D gene ambiguous. There are 15 residues in the CDR3. Germline V gene lookup returns CDR1 MNHEY and CDR2 SMNVEV (reference sequence). Trimming removed 6 bases from V and 0 bases from J, with 12 bases in between.

The V call is TRBV19, the J call TRBJ1-2; 7 nucleotides agree with TRBD1. The CDR3 has 13 amino acids. The V and J ends lost 7 bases and 4 bases, in that order; junction bases with no gene match: 6. Looked up from germline, CDR1 is LNHDA and CDR2 is SQIVND (reference sequence). CDR3 bases: TGTGCCAGTACCGACAGGGACCCCTATGGCTACACCTTC. This encodes CASTDRDPYGYTF.

As for this clone: It may be a read error: a sequence one base away is much more abundant. CDR3 bases: TGTGCCAGCAGTCAGACAGGCTATGGCTACACCTTC. As protein: CASSQTGYGYTF. The chain is built from TRBV11-3 and TRBJ1-2; D is perhaps TRBD1 (6 bases). Germline values: CDR1 SGHNT, CDR2 YENEEA. The V end lost 6 bases, the J end lost 4 bases, and 9 bases lay between the germline ends. The CDR3 has 12 residues.

This clone showed up just once. The CDR3 spells CASSQGHNVTYEQYF. In nucleotides, the CDR3 is TGTGCCAGCAGCCAGGGGCACAATGTAACCTACGAGCAGTACTTC. J is TRBJ2-7 and V is TRBV7-3; the D gene is possibly TRBD1 (6 bases). Germline CDR1 reads SGHTA; CDR2 reads FQGTGA. V was clipped by 5 bases and J by 2 bases, with 16 bases between them. The CDR3 runs to 15 residues.

Notes on this clone: The sample carries other DNA sequences with the same CDR3. This chain joins TRBV3-1 (or the pseudogene TRBV3-2) and TRBJ1-1; 7 nucleotides agree with TRBD1. CDR3 length: 12 amino acids. The V gene end was trimmed by 5 bases and the J gene end by 4 bases; junction bases not matched to a gene: 1. The germline V gene encodes CDR1 LGHDT and CDR2 YNNKEL (reference sequence). CDR3 loop: CASSRGPTEAFF. The CDR3 coding sequence is TGTGCCAGCAGCAGGGGGCCCACTGAAGCTTTCTTT.

V and J are TRBV3-1 (or the pseudogene TRBV3-2) and TRBJ1-2, with D possibly TRBD1 on 5 matching bases. The CDR3 consists of 12 residues. Trimming took 4 bases from V and 8 from J, leaving 11 bases between them. Germline CDR1 LGHDT, CDR2 YNNKEL (reference sequence). DNA of the CDR3: TGTGCCAGCAGCCCCGGGACTAGGGGCTACACCTTC. Residues: CASSPGTRGYTF.

The gene calls are TRBV27 and TRBJ1-2; TRBD1 agrees at 9 bases. The V gene's germline CDR1 is MNHEY and CDR2 SMNVEV (reference sequence). J lost 4 bases, V lost 8 bases, and 8 bases had no gene match. There are 14 residues in the CDR3. Here the CDR3 DNA reads TGTGCCAGCGGAATACAGGGGGCCGTCTATGGCTACACCTTC. Amino acids: CASGIQGAVYGYTF.

This clone turned up a few times. Other nucleotide sequences from this sample produce the same CDR3. This chain joins TRBV7-9 and TRBJ1-5, with 9 nucleotides matching TRBD1. The CDR3 runs 14 residues. Germline CDR1 SEHNR, CDR2 FQNEAQ (reference sequence). Trimming took 1 base from V and 5 from J; bases not matched to a gene: 0. The CDR3, as DNA: TGTGCCAGCAGCTTAGACAGGGGGCATCAGCCCCAGCATTTT. Its translation is CASSLDRGHQPQHF. The whole variable domain, remainder taken from reference TRBV7-9 and TRBJ1-5, is DTGVSQNPRHKITKRGQNVTFRCDPISEHNRLYWYRQTLGQGPEFLTYFQNEAQLEKSRLLSDRFSAERPKGSFSTLEIQRTEQGDSAMYLCASSLDRGHQPQHFGDGTRLSIL.

This chain links TRBV10-3 with TRBJ1-1; maybe TRBD1 (5 bases). The V end was cut by 10 bases, the J end by 4 bases, with 13 bases between. The CDR3 runs to 12 residues. CDR1 and CDR2 from the germline V gene are ENHRY and SYGVKD. The CDR3 DNA sequence: TGTGCCACAAACGGGGGAGGCACTGAAGCTTTCTTT. It translates to CATNGGGTEAFF.

This clone was picked up one time. The V gene is TRBV12-3 or TRBV12-4, the J gene TRBJ2-7, with a tentative D call TRBD1 (5 bases). V was cut by 1 base and J by 6 bases, with 10 bases left in between. The CDR3 consists of 13 residues. In DNA form, the CDR3 reads TGTGCCAGCAGTTTAGGGACAAGTGGCGAGCAGTACTTC. As protein: CASSLGTSGEQYF.

This sequence joins TRBV30 and TRBJ2-7; 8 bases line up with TRBD1. There are 14 residues in the CDR3. Germline V gene data show CDR1 as GTSNPN and CDR2 as SVGIG (reference sequence). V was pared by 5 bases and J by 0 bases, with 6 bases of the junction left unmatched. CDR3 nucleotides: TGTGCCTGGTGGGGGACAGGACTCTCCTACGAGCAGTACTTC. Translation gives CAWWGTGLSYEQYF.

The chain employs TRBV5-1 and TRBJ2-1; 7 bases match TRBD2. J lost 2 bases, V lost 4 bases, and 6 bases had no gene match. Germline-derived CDR1 and CDR2 are SGHRS and YFSETQ. The CDR3 is 15 residues long. This chain's CDR3 is CASSKAGITYNEQFF. The CDR3 nucleotides are TGCGCCAGCAGCAAAGCGGGGATTACCTACAATGAGCAGTTCTTC.

The chain recombines TRBV4-2 with TRBJ1-1; D uncertain. The CDR3 totals 16 residues. The V end was cut by 0 bases, the J end by 0 bases, with 11 bases between. The germline V gene encodes CDR1 LGHNA and CDR2 YNFKEQ. The CDR3 loop reads CASSQDWPPMNTEAFF. As DNA, the CDR3 is TGTGCCAGCAGCCAAGATTGGCCCCCCATGAACACTGAAGCTTTCTTT.

Comments on this clone: This specimen includes other DNA sequences encoding the same CDR3. This sequence joins TRBV7-9 and TRBJ1-1; TRBD1 might be the D (5 bases). This CDR3 is 14 amino acids long. V lost 1 base to trimming and J lost 5 bases, with 11 bases between them. Germline V gene lookup returns CDR1 SEHNR and CDR2 FQNEAQ (reference sequence). Here the CDR3 DNA reads TGTGCCAGCAGCTTAGAGGGTCGGGGGACTGAAGCTTTCTTT. Amino acids: CASSLEGRGTEAFF.

Only one count was recorded for this clone. V gene TRBV10-1 combines with J gene TRBJ1-1; D possibly corresponds to TRBD1 (6 bases). V lost 6 bases and J 1 base, leaving 9 bases between the germline ends. Germline V gene lookup returns CDR1 WNHNN and CDR2 SYGVQD (reference sequence). The CDR3 is made up of 13 amino acids. This chain's CDR3 is CASSMTGNTEAFF. The CDR3 bases are TGCGCCAGCAGCATGACAGGGAACACTGAAGCTTTCTTT.

The chain joins TRBV19 to TRBJ1-2; D not resolved. The V gene lost 11 bases and the J gene lost 8 bases, with 12 bases spanning the gap. The CDR3 loop spans 10 amino acids. The germline V gene encodes CDR1 LNHDA and CDR2 SQIVND (reference sequence). This CDR3 is CAGEGLGYTF. CDR3 DNA: TGTGCCGGGGAGGGTCTCGGCTACACCTTC. Using reference TRBV19 and TRBJ1-2 for the parts outside the CDR3, the full variable domain is DGGITQSPKYLFRKEGQNVTLSCEQNLNHDAMYWYRQDPGQGLRLIYYSQIVNDFQKGDIAEGYSVSREKKESFPLTVTSAQKNPTAFYLCAGEGLGYTFGSGTRLTVV.

This clone was counted a few times. The rearrangement joins TRBV27 to TRBJ2-2; D may be TRBD1 (6 bases). The V gene lost 4 bases and the J gene lost 5 bases, with 11 bases spanning the gap. This CDR3 has 14 amino acids. Germline CDR1 MNHEY, CDR2 SMNVEV (reference sequence). The CDR3 loop reads CASSSNRVTGELFF. DNA for the CDR3: TGTGCCAGCAGTTCTAACAGGGTGACCGGGGAGCTGTTTTTT.

This chain connects TRBV2 to TRBJ1-1; D is possibly TRBD1 (5 bases). Trimming pared 11 bases from V and 8 bases from J, leaving 21 bases between. This CDR3 region has 13 residues. The germline CDR1 and CDR2 sequences are SNHLY and FYNNEI. The CDR3 DNA follows: TGTGCCGGAGGGACTTCCTCAATCACAGAAGCTTTCTTT. It encodes CAGGTSSITEAFF.

This chain uses TRBV30 with TRBJ2-3; 12 nucleotides match TRBD2. V shed 0 bases and J 4 bases; nucleotides not matched to a gene: 2. CDR3 length: 15 amino acids. Germline assignment: CDR1 GTSNPN and CDR2 SVGIG (reference sequence). In DNA form, the CDR3 reads TGTGCCTGGAGTGTTCTAGCGGGAGGGTCAGATACGCAGTATTTT. Translating gives CAWSVLAGGSDTQYF.

This sequence joins TRBV28 and TRBJ2-3, with 9 bases fitting TRBD2. V trimming: 4 bases; J trimming: 1 base; junction bases outside the gene matches: 3. Germline-derived CDR1 and CDR2 are MDHEN and SYDVKM. CDR3 length: 15 residues. In DNA, the CDR3 is TGTGCCAGCAGTTCGCAGCGGGGGGGCACAGATACGCAGTATTTT. Translation: CASSSQRGGTDTQYF.